The subject of this entry is one T cell receptor (beta chain). Antigen: not known. This CDR3 region has 17 residues. Unmatched junction bases numbered 8, after V lost 3 bases and J lost 2 bases. Per the germline V gene, CDR1 is PRHDT and CDR2 is FYEKMQ (reference sequence). This PCR relied on a set of 60 Vbeta primers and 13 Jbeta primers. Sequenced by immunoSEQ multiplex PCR; TCRdb stores in-frame clones only, minus some. Here the sample spans 120,000 to 150,000 clones, around 78% being singletons. This sample is drawn from a study of cytomegalovirus exposure and HLA in healthy donors. Study information: Samples from HLA-typed donors yielded 65 million to 90 million unique TCRs in an early data release. The study placed approximately 80% of its 398 genotyped donors in the Caucasian-associated ancestry cluster.

Overall study findings and caveats: In vitro confirmation showed a few CMV-associated chains to be CMV antigen specific. Associated with cytomegalovirus, according to the listing, were fewer than 200 TCR beta chains.

The V and J genes are TRBV13 and TRBJ2-1, with TRBD1 matching over 9 bases. The clonotype originates from a woman aged 40 to 49 in good health and CMV-seropositive. What was sequenced was PBMCs. The CDR3 reads CASSLSSGTGTYNEQFF. DNA of the CDR3: TGTGCCAGCAGCTTGTCCTCCGGGACAGGGACCTACAATGAGCAGTTCTTC.